This TCR beta chain is from a study of T cell repertoires in cytomegalovirus infection. About the study: Peptides in the study included HLA-C-restricted and HLA-B-restricted CMV epitopes. It can be stated that public TCR beta signatures indicated CMV infection as well as a matching HLA type.

In TCRdb, the reads were re-called with MiXCR into one record per CDR3 protein. The sample consists of 450,000 to 600,000 distinct CDR3 sequences, under 45% of them appearing once. Worth noting for this clonotype: Its antigen is not known.

V dropped 5 bases and J dropped 0 bases, with 11 bases sitting between them. The length of the CDR3 is 14 residues. Per germline, CDR1 SGHTA and CDR2 FQGNSA. This sequence originates from a human donor in good health (CMV status not recorded). Some clones in this sample may be carry-over from other donors' samples. V usage is TRBV7-2 and J usage is TRBJ2-7; D might be TRBD1 (5 bases). The material sequenced was cultured PBMCs, taken from culture after CMV antigen stimulation. CDR3 residues: CASSKDTSSYEQYF. The CDR3 DNA reads TGTGCCAGCAGCAAGGACACGAGCTCCTACGAGCAGTACTTC.